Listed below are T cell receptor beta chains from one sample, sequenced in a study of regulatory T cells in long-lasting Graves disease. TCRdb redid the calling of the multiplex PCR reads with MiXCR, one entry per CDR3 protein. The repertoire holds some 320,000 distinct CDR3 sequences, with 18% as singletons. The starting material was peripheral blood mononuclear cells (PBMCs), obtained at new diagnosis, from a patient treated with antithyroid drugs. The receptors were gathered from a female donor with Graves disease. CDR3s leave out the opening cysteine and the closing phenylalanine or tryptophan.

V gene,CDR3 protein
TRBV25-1,ASSESGTSPER
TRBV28,VVAGQPSGANVLT
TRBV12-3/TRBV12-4,ASSFLTGDNEQF
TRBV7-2,ASSQLGGRETQY
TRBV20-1,SARGASYEQY
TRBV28,ASSLRIEAQY
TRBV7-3,ASSYGTSFGTDTQY
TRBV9,ASSSRTSGGSISGANVLT
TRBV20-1,SAKGSGSTDTQY
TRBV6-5,ASSYSKGTQY
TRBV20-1,SATPWGALNEKLF
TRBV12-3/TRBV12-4,ASSRVDNPNLYGYT
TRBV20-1,SASSDSGTQETQY
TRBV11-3,ASSQARNEQF
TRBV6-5,ASSYPETPSPGEAF
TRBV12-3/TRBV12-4,ASSPGANVLT
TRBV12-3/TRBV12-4,ASSFGQARGYT
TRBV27,ASSHVGPLAKNIQY
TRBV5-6,ASSLWRSGANVLT
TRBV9,ASSVGTSGSYEQY
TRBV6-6,ASSYSQLF
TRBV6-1,ASSEQGGGGTEAF
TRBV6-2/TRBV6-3,ASSLTREKLF
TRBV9,ASSISGTGNTGELF
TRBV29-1,SVRTGVLQETQY
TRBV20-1,SARGTGIGETQY
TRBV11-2,ASSHFGGGSKDSGNTIY
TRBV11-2,ASRSGIYEQY
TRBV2,ASSEWRVSTDTQY
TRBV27,ASSQGEPYYEQY
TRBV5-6,ASSLPATYEQY
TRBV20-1,SARLLLAGADEQF
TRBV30,AWKVGRGNEKLF
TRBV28,ASSLPRVNIEEHEQY
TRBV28,ASIPAGGSYEQY
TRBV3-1,ASSQDRRVTQY
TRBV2,ASSFQYSGAEAF
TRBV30,AWRALARWETQY
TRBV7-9,ASSALGGLASNEQF
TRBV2,ASYTGLAGTGELF
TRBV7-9,ASSPTGTSGRNTYNEQF
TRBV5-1,ASSLAGTENTEAF
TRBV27,ASSYSPALGETQY